The 21 T cell receptor beta chains below come from one sample, sequenced in a study of shared clonotypes between healthy human individuals. Clones were read by immunoSEQ multiplex PCR, and TCRdb kept only the in-frame ones, dropping some. The profile covers under 550,000 clones, with 90% to 96% appearing a single time and about 0.064% taken by the ten largest. Source material: naive CD4+ T cells sorted from blood. Subset here: CD45RA+ positively selected. These receptors originate from a woman in her 30s in good health.

The chain's CDR3 is CASSPGTSGYTDTQYF. The CDR3, as DNA: TGCGCCAGCAGCCCCGGGACTAGCGGATACACAGATACGCAGTATTTT. The chain uses TRBV10-1 and TRBJ2-3, with 11 bases that match TRBD2. V was pared by 6 bases and J by 2 bases, with 7 bases of the junction left unmatched. This CDR3 has 16 residues. CDR1 WNHNN and CDR2 SYGVQD come from the germline V gene (reference sequence).

The gene calls are TRBV2 and TRBJ2-1; tentative D call: TRBD2 (6 bases). Germline-derived CDR1 and CDR2 are SNHLY and FYNNEI. The length of the CDR3 is 14 residues. V was trimmed by 8 bases and J by 8 bases, leaving 19 bases between them. CDR3 nucleotides: TGTGCCAGCGCAAGACGGGACTTCTCCGATGAGCAGTTCTTC. As protein: CASARRDFSDEQFF.

The rearrangement links TRBV7-9 to TRBJ2-7; 7 positions match TRBD1. The CDR3 consists of 15 residues. Looked up from germline, CDR1 is SEHNR and CDR2 is FQNEAQ (reference sequence). V gave up 4 bases and J gave up 3 bases; unmatched junction bases: 9. The CDR3: CASSYGTAVNYEQYF. The CDR3 DNA sequence: TGTGCCAGCAGCTACGGGACAGCGGTGAACTACGAGCAGTACTTC. Full variable domain (missing parts from reference TRBV7-9 and TRBJ2-7): DTGVSQNPRHKITKRGQNVTFRCDPISEHNRLYWYRQTLGQGPEFLTYFQNEAQLEKSRLLSDRFSAERPKGSFSTLEIQRTEQGDSAMYLCASSYGTAVNYEQYFGPGTRLTVT.

The rearrangement links TRBV6-6 to TRBJ1-4, with D possibly TRBD1 on 5 matching bases. Deletions cut 5 bases from V and 5 bases from J, with 15 bases between. The CDR3 length is 15 residues. The germline V gene encodes CDR1 MNHNY and CDR2 SVGAGI (reference sequence). The CDR3 DNA reads as TGTGCCAGCAGTAAATCCTCGTCAGGGAATGAAAAACTGTTTTTT. This translates into CASSKSSSGNEKLFF.

The rearrangement uses TRBV27 and TRBJ1-1, with no clear D. Germline CDR1 is MNHEY and CDR2 is SMNVEV (reference sequence). Trimming removed 2 bases from V and 1 base from J, with 11 bases in between. The CDR3 spans 15 residues. CDR3 loop: CASSLGWRQNTEAFF. CDR3 in DNA: TGTGCCAGCAGTTTAGGATGGCGACAGAACACTGAAGCTTTCTTT.

The chain couples TRBV7-3 to TRBJ2-2; D not certain. Germline lookup yields CDR1 SGHTA and CDR2 FQGTGA. The CDR3 runs to 15 residues. V was clipped by 2 bases and J by 2 bases, with 9 bases between them. As DNA, the CDR3 is TGTGCCAGCAGCTTAGGGCTTATTAACACCGGGGAGCTGTTTTTT. This sequence encodes CASSLGLINTGELFF.

This chain connects TRBV6-5 to TRBJ2-3; D gene unclear. The V end was cut by 6 bases, the J end by 4 bases, with 11 bases between. Germline V gene sequence: CDR1 MNHEY, CDR2 SVGAGI. The CDR3 covers 13 residues. Here the CDR3 DNA reads TGTGCCAGCAGCCCCAGGCCCCCAGATACGCAGTATTTT. This codes for CASSPRPPDTQYF.

CDR3 in amino acids: CASRGGANGEQYF. CDR3 in DNA: TGTGCCAGCAGAGGGGGAGCCAATGGCGAGCAGTACTTC. The gene calls are TRBV2 and TRBJ2-7, with D perhaps matching TRBD1 (6 bases). The germline V gene has CDR1 SNHLY and CDR2 FYNNEI. The CDR3 extends over 13 amino acids. V lost 6 bases, J lost 6 bases, and 15 bases lay in between.

The gene calls are TRBV5-5 and TRBJ2-7; D is possibly TRBD1 or TRBD2 (6 bases each). Germline values: CDR1 SGHKS, CDR2 YYEKEE (reference sequence). V gave up 2 bases and J gave up 5 bases, with 17 bases separating them. The CDR3 loop spans 15 amino acids. The CDR3 reads CASSFSLGGRDEQYF. The CDR3 bases are TGTGCCAGCAGCTTTAGTCTGGGGGGCAGGGACGAGCAGTACTTC. Full variable domain (missing parts from reference TRBV5-5 and TRBJ2-7): DAGVTQSPTHLIKTRGQQVTLRCSPISGHKSVSWYQQVLGQGPQFIFQYYEKEERGRGNFPDRFSARQFPNYSSELNVNALLLGDSALYLCASSFSLGGRDEQYFGPGTRLTVT.

The chain couples TRBV5-1 to TRBJ2-2, with TRBD2 identical over 7 bases. The V and J ends lost 4 bases and 7 bases, in that order; junction bases with no gene match: 7. The CDR3 is 14 residues long. The germline gives CDR1 SGHRS, CDR2 YFSETQ. The CDR3 DNA follows: TGCGCCAGCAGCCCGGCGGGGGAGAACGGGGAGCTGTTTTTT. Amino acid sequence: CASSPAGENGELFF.

The rearrangement links TRBV28 to TRBJ1-1, with TRBD1 matching over 7 bases. The V gene end was trimmed by 5 bases and the J gene end by 7 bases; junction bases not matched to a gene: 4. This CDR3 is built from 12 residues. Germline CDR1 MDHEN, CDR2 SYDVKM. The CDR3 DNA is TGTGCCAGCAGTGCCACAGGGGATGAAGCTTTCTTT. It translates to CASSATGDEAFF.

This chain uses TRBV7-2 with TRBJ1-1, with D possibly being TRBD1 (5 bases). Germline lookup yields CDR1 SGHTA and CDR2 FQGNSA. V lost 1 base and J 1 base, leaving 10 bases between the germline ends. This CDR3 spans 15 amino acids. As DNA, the CDR3 is TGTGCCAGCAGCTTAGGGGGCCAAGGGAACACTGAAGCTTTCTTT. Its protein is CASSLGGQGNTEAFF.

Points on this clone: Other DNA sequences of this sample code for an identical CDR3. The CDR3 protein is CASSRDRAYEQYF. As DNA, the CDR3 is TGTGCCAGCAGCCGGGACAGGGCCTACGAGCAGTACTTC. This rearrangement joins TRBV6-5 to TRBJ2-7; 9 positions agree with TRBD1. The trim removed 6 bases at V and 2 bases at J, leaving 2 bases unmatched. CDR3 length: 13 residues. The V gene's germline CDR1 is MNHEY and CDR2 SVGAGI.

This rearrangement joins TRBV5-1 to TRBJ1-2; D may be TRBD1 (6 bases). Between the trimmed V and J ends, which lost 0 bases and 7 bases, there was a span of 13 bases. This CDR3 contains 14 residues. Germline CDR1 and CDR2: SGHRS and YFSETQ. The CDR3 here is CASSLGRGSGGYTF. CDR3 sequence (DNA): TGCGCCAGCAGCTTGGGCAGGGGATCGGGTGGCTACACCTTC. The full variable domain, with the rest looked up from reference TRBV5-1 and TRBJ1-2, is KAGVTQTPRYLIKTRGQQVTLSCSPISGHRSVSWYQQTPGQGLQFLFEYFSETQRNKGNFPGRFSGRQFSNSRSEMNVSTLELGDSALYLCASSLGRGSGGYTFGSGTRLTVV.

This chain connects TRBV11-2 to TRBJ2-7, with D perhaps TRBD2 (6 bases). Germline V gene data show CDR1 as SGHAT and CDR2 as FQNNGV. V shed 1 base and J shed 5 bases, with 12 bases lying between them. The CDR3 totals 14 residues. The CDR3 sequence is CASSLGSGANEQYF. The CDR3 nucleotides read TGTGCCAGCAGCTTAGGCTCGGGAGCTAACGAGCAGTACTTC.

The genes are TRBV18 and TRBJ1-4; D is undetermined. In germline, CDR1 is KGHSH, CDR2 LQKENI. V dropped 1 base and J dropped 1 base, with 7 bases sitting between them. The CDR3 extends over 15 amino acids. CDR3 loop: CASSPREITNEKLFF. CDR3 nucleotides: TGTGCCAGCTCACCACGTGAGATAACTAATGAAAAACTGTTTTTT.

The chain has TRBV28 and TRBJ1-5; no firm D call. Trimming shortened V by 7 bases and J by 5 bases, and 12 bases separated the two germline ends. Germline CDR1 MDHEN, CDR2 SYDVKM. The CDR3 sequence is 13 residues long. The CDR3 DNA reads as TGTGCCAGCACGCAAGACGGATATCAGCCCCAGCATTTT. This translates into CASTQDGYQPQHF. Variable domain in full (rest from reference TRBV28 and TRBJ1-5): DVKVTQSSRYLVKRTGEKVFLECVQDMDHENMFWYRQDPGLGLRLIYFSYDVKMKEKGDIPEGYSVSREKKERFSLILESASTNQTSMYLCASTQDGYQPQHFGDGTRLSIL.

This chain links TRBV5-1 with TRBJ2-1; TRBD2 matches at 7 bases. The CDR3 is 14 amino acids. Germline CDR1 SGHRS, CDR2 YFSETQ. V trimming: 8 bases; J trimming: 6 bases; junction bases outside the gene matches: 11. The CDR3 sequence: CASGPGLLPNEQFF. CDR3 sequence (DNA): TGCGCCAGTGGACCGGGACTACTCCCCAATGAGCAGTTCTTC. The variable domain in full, completed from reference TRBV5-1 and TRBJ2-1, reads KAGVTQTPRYLIKTRGQQVTLSCSPISGHRSVSWYQQTPGQGLQFLFEYFSETQRNKGNFPGRFSGRQFSNSRSEMNVSTLELGDSALYLCASGPGLLPNEQFFGPGTRLTVL.

This chain connects TRBV27 to TRBJ1-1; perhaps TRBD1 as D (5 bases). From germline, CDR1 is MNHEY and CDR2 SMNVEV (reference sequence). The V and J ends lost 1 base and 4 bases respectively, with 13 bases between them. The CDR3 sequence is 15 residues long. CDR3: CASSLWGGGGTEAFF. The CDR3 coding sequence is TGTGCCAGCAGTTTATGGGGCGGGGGGGGCACTGAAGCTTTCTTT.

This clone showed up just once. The CDR3 coding sequence is TGTGCCAGCAGCCCCGGGCGGGACGGGGAGACCCAGTACTTC. Residues: CASSPGRDGETQYF. The chain recombines TRBV14 with TRBJ2-5, with D perhaps TRBD2 (6 bases). V lost 4 bases, J lost 5 bases, and 14 bases lay in between. Germline CDR1 reads SGHDN; CDR2 reads FVKESK. This CDR3 contains 14 residues. The variable domain in full, with the rest retrieved from reference TRBV14 and TRBJ2-5, is EAGVTQFPSHSVIEKGQTVTLRCDPISGHDNLYWYRRVMGKEIKFLLHFVKESKQDESGMPNNRFLAERTGGTYSTLKVQPAELEDSGVYFCASSPGRDGETQYFGPGTRLLVL.

This sequence joins TRBV5-1 and TRBJ2-1; D unclear. Germline V gene lookup returns CDR1 SGHRS and CDR2 YFSETQ. Trimming stripped 0 bases from V and 8 bases from J, with 15 bases between. This CDR3 comprises 15 residues. The CDR3 sequence is CASSLGAPLVDEQFF. Written as DNA, the CDR3 is TGCGCCAGCAGCTTGGGGGCGCCTCTGGTAGATGAGCAGTTCTTC.